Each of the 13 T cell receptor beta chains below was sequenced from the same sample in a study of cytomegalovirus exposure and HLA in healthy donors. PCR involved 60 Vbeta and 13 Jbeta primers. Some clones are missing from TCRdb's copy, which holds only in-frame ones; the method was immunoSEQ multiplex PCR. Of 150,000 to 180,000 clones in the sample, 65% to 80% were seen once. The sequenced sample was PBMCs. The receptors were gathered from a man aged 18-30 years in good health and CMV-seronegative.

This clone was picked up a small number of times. Here the CDR3 DNA reads TGCAGCTCCCCGGGGGCGGGGGCGGTAGGGACAGATACGCAGTATTTT. This encodes CSSPGAGAVGTDTQYF. The chain recombines TRBV29-1 with TRBJ2-3, with D possibly TRBD2 on 7 matching bases. V was trimmed by 8 bases and J by 3 bases, leaving 24 bases between them. Germline V gene data show CDR1 as SQVTM and CDR2 as ANQGSEA. The CDR3 is 16 amino acids.

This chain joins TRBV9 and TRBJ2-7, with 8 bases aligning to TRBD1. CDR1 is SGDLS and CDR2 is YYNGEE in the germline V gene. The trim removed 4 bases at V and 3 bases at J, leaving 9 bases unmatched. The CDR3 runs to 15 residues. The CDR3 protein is CASSPTGGTLYEQYF. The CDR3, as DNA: TGTGCCAGCAGCCCAACAGGGGGTACCCTCTACGAGCAGTACTTC.

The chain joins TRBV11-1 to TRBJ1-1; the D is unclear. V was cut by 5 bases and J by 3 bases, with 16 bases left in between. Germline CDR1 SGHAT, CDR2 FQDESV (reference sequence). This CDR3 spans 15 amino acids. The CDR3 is CASSPQLGVYTEAFF. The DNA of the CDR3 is TGTGCCAGCAGCCCCCAGTTAGGAGTGTACACTGAAGCTTTCTTT.

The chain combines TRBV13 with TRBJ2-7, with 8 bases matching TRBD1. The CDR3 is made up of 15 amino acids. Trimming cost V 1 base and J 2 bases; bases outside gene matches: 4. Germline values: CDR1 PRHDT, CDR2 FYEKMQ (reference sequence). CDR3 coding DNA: TGTGCCAGCAGCTTAGCCGGACAGGGCCCCTACGAGCAGTACTTC. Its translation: CASSLAGQGPYEQYF.

Here the CDR3 DNA reads TGCGCCAGCAGCCGTACCGACAGGCCCACAATTGAAGCTTTCTTT. Amino acids: CASSRTDRPTIEAFF. The chain carries TRBV4-3 and TRBJ1-1, with a weak D call TRBD1 (6 bases). The CDR3 consists of 15 residues. Looked up from germline, CDR1 is LGHNA and CDR2 is YSLEER. Trimming left V 4 bases short and J 7 bases short, with 19 bases between.

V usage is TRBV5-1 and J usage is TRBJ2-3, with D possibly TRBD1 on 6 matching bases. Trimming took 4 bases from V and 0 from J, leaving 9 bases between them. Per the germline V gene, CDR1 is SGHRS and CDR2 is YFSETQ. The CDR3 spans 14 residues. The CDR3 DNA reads TGCGCCAGCAGCCCGGACAGAAGCACAGATACGCAGTATTTT. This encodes CASSPDRSTDTQYF.

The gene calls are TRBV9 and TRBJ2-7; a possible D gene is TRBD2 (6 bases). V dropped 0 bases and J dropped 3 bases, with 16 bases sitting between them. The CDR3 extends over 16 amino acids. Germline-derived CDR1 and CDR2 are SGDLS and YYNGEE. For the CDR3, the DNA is TGTGCCAGCAGCGTAGAAGGGCAGGGAGGCGACTACGAGCAGTACTTC. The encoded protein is CASSVEGQGGDYEQYF.

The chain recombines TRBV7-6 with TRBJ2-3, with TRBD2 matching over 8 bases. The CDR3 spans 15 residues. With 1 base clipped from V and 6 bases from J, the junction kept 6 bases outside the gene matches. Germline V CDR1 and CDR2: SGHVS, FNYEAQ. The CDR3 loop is CASSLGAERGDTQYF. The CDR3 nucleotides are TGTGCCAGCAGCTTAGGCGCGGAGCGGGGGGATACGCAGTATTTT.

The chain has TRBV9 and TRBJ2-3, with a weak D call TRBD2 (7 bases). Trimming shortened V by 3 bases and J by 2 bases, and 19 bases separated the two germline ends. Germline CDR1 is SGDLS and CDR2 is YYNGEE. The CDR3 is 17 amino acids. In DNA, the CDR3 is TGTGCCAGCAGCGCCTCCGTTTCGGGGGGCCCCACAGATACGCAGTATTTT. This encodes CASSASVSGGPTDTQYF.

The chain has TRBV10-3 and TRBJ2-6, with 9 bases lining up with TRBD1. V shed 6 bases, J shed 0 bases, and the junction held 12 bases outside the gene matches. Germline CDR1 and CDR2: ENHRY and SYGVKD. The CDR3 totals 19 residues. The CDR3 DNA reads TGTGCCATCAGCGCCAACTCGGGACAGGGCTTCTCTGGGGCCAACGTCCTGACTTTC. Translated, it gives CAISANSGQGFSGANVLTF.

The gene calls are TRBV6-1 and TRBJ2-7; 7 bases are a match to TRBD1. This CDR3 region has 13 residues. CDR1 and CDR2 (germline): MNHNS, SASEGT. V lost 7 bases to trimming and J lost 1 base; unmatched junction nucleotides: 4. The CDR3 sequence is CASKRGQSYEQYV. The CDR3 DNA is TGTGCCAGCAAGAGGGGACAGTCCTACGAGCAGTACGTC.

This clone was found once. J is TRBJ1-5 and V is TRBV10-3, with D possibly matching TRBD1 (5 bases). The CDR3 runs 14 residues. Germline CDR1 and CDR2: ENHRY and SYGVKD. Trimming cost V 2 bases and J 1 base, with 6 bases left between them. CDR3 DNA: TGTGCCATCAGTGAGAAGGGGAGCAATCAGCCCCAGCATTTT. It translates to CAISEKGSNQPQHF.

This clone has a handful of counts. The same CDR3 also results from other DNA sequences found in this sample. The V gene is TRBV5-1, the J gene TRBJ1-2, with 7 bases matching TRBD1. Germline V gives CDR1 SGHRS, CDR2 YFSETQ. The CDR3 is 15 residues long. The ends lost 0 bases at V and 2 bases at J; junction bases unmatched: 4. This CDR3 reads CASSLGAGGNYGYTF. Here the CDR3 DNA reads TGCGCCAGCAGCTTGGGGGCAGGGGGAAACTATGGCTACACCTTC.